This TCR beta chain was sequenced during a study of CD8 T cells in Susac syndrome. The wider study: Within the sequenced Susac syndrome patient group, five or six exhibited active disease and about eight were in remission. Patients with Susac syndrome were, at the time of blood collection, therapy-naive, maintained on corticosteroids, or maintained on intravenous immunoglobulin alone.

The authors sequenced TCR beta from blood CD8+ and CD4+ T cells. Negative isolation was used for CD8+ and CD4+ T cells, and FACS enrichment was applied to TEMRA cells. This CDR3 has 15 residues. CDR1 SGHRS and CDR2 YFSETQ come from the germline V gene. V was clipped by 4 bases and J by 3 bases, with 17 bases between them. About 0.5 to 1 ug RNA was reverse transcribed with random hexamers. TCRdb itself ran the immunoSEQ multiplex PCR reads through MiXCR, one entry per CDR3 protein. The sample includes 70,000 to 75,000 distinct CDR3 sequences, roughly 93% of them seen just once. The source of this sequence is a human donor with Susac syndrome. The sequenced material came from CD4+ T cells from PBMCs. The V call is TRBV5-1, the J call TRBJ2-7; weak D call: TRBD2 (7 bases). The CDR3 loop is CASSHLGGQVYEQYF. The CDR3 bases are TGCGCCAGCAGCCACCTCGGGGGGCAAGTCTACGAGCAGTACTTC. The complete variable domain, with remaining parts taken from reference TRBV5-1 and TRBJ2-7, reads KAGVTQTPRYLIKTRGQQVTLSCSPISGHRSVSWYQQTPGQGLQFLFEYFSETQRNKGNFPGRFSGRQFSNSRSEMNVSTLELGDSALYLCASSHLGGQVYEQYFGPGTRLTVT.